In this sample, the clone carrying this TCR beta chain turned up many times. These data are taken from a study of blood T cell repertoires in COVID-19. Study at large: The analysed material was cDNA or gDNA that came from T cells, B-cell-depleted T cells, or PBMCs.

V was clipped by 6 bases and J by 6 bases; unmatched bases: 3. Germline V gene lookup returns CDR1 SNHLY and CDR2 FYNNEI. CDR3 length equals 12 residues. Produced via immunoSEQ multiplex PCR; TCRdb's table is partial and in-frame only. The table shows about 160,000 clones, with roughly 90% occurring only once. The rearrangement links TRBV2 to TRBJ2-7, with 9 bases lining up with TRBD1. This TCR was recovered from a man aged 18-30 years with acute or convalescent COVID-19. Material for sequencing was peripheral blood. CDR3 nucleotide sequence: TGTGCCAGCAGCCGGACAGGGGCCGAGCAGTACTTC. It codes for CASSRTGAEQYF.